The entry that follows covers one TCR beta chain sequence. Relative to the germline gene, one junction end is altered; a read error may explain this. The sample belongs to a study of T cell responses to AZD1222 COVID-19 vaccine. TCRdb keeps only in-frame clones here, not all; method: immunoSEQ multiplex PCR. Found here are 65,000 to 70,000 clones, around four fifths of them singletons; the top ten hold 6.5%. This clonotype was sampled from an adult who received the AZD1222 COVID-19 vaccine. The source material was peripheral blood, sampled 28 days after the second AZD1222 dose.

CDR3 sequence: CASNIAGSQTDQYF. For the CDR3, the DNA is TGTGCCAGTAATATAGCGGGGTCCCAAACGGATCAGTACTTC. The chain recombines TRBV19 with TRBJ2-4, with TRBD2 identical over 8 bases. Germline CDR1 reads LNHDA; CDR2 reads SQIVND (reference sequence). The CDR3 sequence is 14 residues long.